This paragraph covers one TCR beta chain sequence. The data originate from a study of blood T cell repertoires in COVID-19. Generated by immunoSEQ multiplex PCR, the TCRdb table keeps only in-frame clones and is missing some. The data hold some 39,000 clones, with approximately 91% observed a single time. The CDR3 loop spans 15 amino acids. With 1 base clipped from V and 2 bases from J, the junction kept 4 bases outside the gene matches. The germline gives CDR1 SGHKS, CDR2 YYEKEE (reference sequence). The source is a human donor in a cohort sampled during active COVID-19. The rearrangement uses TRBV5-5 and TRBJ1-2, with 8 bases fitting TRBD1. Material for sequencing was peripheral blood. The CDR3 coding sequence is TGTGCCAGCAGCTTGAGGCAGGGGGCCAACTATGGCTACACCTTC. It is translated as CASSLRQGANYGYTF.